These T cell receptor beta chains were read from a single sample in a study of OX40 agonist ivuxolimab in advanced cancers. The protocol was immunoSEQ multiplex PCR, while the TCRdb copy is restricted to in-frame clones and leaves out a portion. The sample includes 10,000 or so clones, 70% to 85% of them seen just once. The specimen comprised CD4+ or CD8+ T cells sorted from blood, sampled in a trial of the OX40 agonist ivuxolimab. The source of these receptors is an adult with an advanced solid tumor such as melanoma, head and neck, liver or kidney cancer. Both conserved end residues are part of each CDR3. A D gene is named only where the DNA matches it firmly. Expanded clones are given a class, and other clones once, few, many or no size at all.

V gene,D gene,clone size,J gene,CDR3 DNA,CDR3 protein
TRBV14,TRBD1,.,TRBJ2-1,TGTGCCAGCAGCAAGGACAGGGGCAATGAGCAGTTCTTC,CASSKDRGNEQFF
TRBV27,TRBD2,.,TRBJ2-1,TGTGCCAGCAGTCCCGGGACTACCCAGGTGGATGAGCAGTTCTTC,CASSPGTTQVDEQFF
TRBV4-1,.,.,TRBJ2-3,TGCGCCAGCAGCCAAGTGGGGACAGATACGCAGTATTTT,CASSQVGTDTQYF
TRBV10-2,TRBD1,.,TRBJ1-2,TGCGCCAGCAGTGATTTCGGGACAGGGGGGGCCTATGGCTACACCTTC,CASSDFGTGGAYGYTF
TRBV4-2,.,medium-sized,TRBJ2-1,TGTGCCAGCAGCCAGGTTAATGAGCAGTTCTTC,CASSQVNEQFF
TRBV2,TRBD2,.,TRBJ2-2,TGTGCCAGCAGTGAGTTTGCTAGCGGGGCGGACACCGGGGAGCTGTTTTTT,CASSEFASGADTGELFF
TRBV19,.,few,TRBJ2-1,TGTGCCAGTAGTATGGCGGGGTACAATGAGCAGTTCTTC,CASSMAGYNEQFF
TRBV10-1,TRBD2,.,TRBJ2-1,TGCGCCAGCAGCCCTACTAGCGGGAGCCTGGGTGAGCAGTTCTTC,CASSPTSGSLGEQFF
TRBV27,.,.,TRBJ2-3,TGTGCCAGCAGACCGGGGGACACAGATACGCAGTATTTT,CASRPGDTDTQYF
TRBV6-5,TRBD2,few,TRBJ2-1,TGTGCCAGCAGTTATGGAGCGGGAGCTAGGAATGAGCAGTTCTTC,CASSYGAGARNEQFF
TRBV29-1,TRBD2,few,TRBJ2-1,TGCAGCGTTAGGCTTTCGGCGGGAGGGCCTATGGATGAGCAGTTCTTC,CSVRLSAGGPMDEQFF
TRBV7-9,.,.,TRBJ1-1,TGTGCCAGCAGCTCAGGTGTCACTGAAGCTTTCTTT,CASSSGVTEAFF
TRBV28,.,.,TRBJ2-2,TGTGCCAGCAACCTAGGCGGGGAGCTGTTTTTT,CASNLGGELFF
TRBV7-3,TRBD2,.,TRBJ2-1,TGTGCCAGCAGCTTATGGGCTAGCGGGAGAGGCGCCTACAATGAGCAGTTCTTC,CASSLWASGRGAYNEQFF
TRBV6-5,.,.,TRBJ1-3,TGTGCCAGCAGTCCCGATGGAAACACCATATATTTT,CASSPDGNTIYF
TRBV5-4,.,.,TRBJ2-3,TGTGCCAGCAGCTTGGTGGATCAGCGCAACCGGCAGTATTTT,CASSLVDQRNRQYF
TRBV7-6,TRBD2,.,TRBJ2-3,TGTGCCAGCAGCTTAGTGGCGGGAGCCCCAGATACGCAGTATTTT,CASSLVAGAPDTQYF
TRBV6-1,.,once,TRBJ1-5,TGTGCCAGCGCTGGGCCAAATCAGCCCCAGCATTTT,CASAGPNQPQHF
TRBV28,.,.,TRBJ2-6,TGTGCCAGCAGTTTACCGGCCAGAATTACAGACTCTGGGGCCAACGTCCTGACTTTC,CASSLPARITDSGANVLTF
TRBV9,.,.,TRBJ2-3,TGTGCCAGCAGCGATCCTCCGGGAACAGATACGCAGTATTTT,CASSDPPGTDTQYF
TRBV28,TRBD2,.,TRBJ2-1,TGTGCCAGCAGGGGGACTAGCGGGGCCCCCGGTGAGCAGTTCTTC,CASRGTSGAPGEQFF
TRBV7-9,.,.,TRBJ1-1,TGTGCCAGCAACTCCCAGGCCAACACTGAAGCTTTCTTT,CASNSQANTEAFF
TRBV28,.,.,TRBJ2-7,TGTGCCAGCAGTTTACGGACTCAAGGTGGCGAGCAGTACTTC,CASSLRTQGGEQYF
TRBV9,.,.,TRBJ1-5,TGTGCCAGCAGCCCGGATGGACAGCACCATCAGCCCCAGCATTTT,CASSPDGQHHQPQHF
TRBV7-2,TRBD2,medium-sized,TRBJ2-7,TGTGCCAGCAGCTTAAAGCGGGAGCGACTAACCTACGAGCAGTACTTC,CASSLKRERLTYEQYF
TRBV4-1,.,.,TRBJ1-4,TGCGCCAGCAGCCAAGAAGGCGAAGGGGGGGAAAAACTGTTTTTT,CASSQEGEGGEKLFF
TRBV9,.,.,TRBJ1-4,TGTGCCAGCCGCAGGACAGATAATGAAAAACTGTTTTTT,CASRRTDNEKLFF
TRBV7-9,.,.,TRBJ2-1,TGTGCCAGCAGCTCTACTAGCCCAGGGAACAATGAGCAGTTCTTC,CASSSTSPGNNEQFF
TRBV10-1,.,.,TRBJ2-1,TGCGCCAGCAGCGTGAACGTGGACCTGGGGGAGCAGTTCTTC,CASSVNVDLGEQFF
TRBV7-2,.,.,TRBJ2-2,TGTGCCAGCAGCTTAGAGTCCGCCGCCACCGGGGAGCTGTTTTTT,CASSLESAATGELFF
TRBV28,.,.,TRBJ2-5,TGTGCCAGCAGTTTATGGACAGGGACTTACCAAGAGACCCAGTACTTC,CASSLWTGTYQETQYF
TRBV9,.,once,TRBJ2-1,TGTGCCAGCAGCGTAGAACAGGGCCGTAATGAGCAGTTCTTC,CASSVEQGRNEQFF
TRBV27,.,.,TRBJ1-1,TGTGCCAGCAGTTTTTACAGGAACGCTGAAGCTTTCTTT,CASSFYRNAEAFF
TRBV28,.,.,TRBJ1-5,TGTGCCAGCAGTTTCGGGACCGAGGGGCCCCAGCATTTT,CASSFGTEGPQHF
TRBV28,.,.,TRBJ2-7,TGTGCCAGCAGTCCACATACGGCTCCCTACGAGCAGTACTTC,CASSPHTAPYEQYF
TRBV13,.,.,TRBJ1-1,TGTGCCAGCAGCTTACCAGAGCCCGGGGGAGCTTTCTTT,CASSLPEPGGAFF
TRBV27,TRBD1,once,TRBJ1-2,TGTGCCAGCAGTTGGGACAGACGCACCCACACCTTC,CASSWDRRTHTF
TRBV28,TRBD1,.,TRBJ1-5,TGTGCCAGCAGTTTTTTCAGGGGGCATCAGCCCCAGCATTTT,CASSFFRGHQPQHF
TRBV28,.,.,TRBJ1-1,TGTGCCAGCAGTTTTCACGGGAGTGGAACTGAAGCTTTCTTT,CASSFHGSGTEAFF
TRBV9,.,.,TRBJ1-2,TGTGCCAGCAGAGGAGGGGGCTATGGCTACACCTTC,CASRGGGYGYTF
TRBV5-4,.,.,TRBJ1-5,TGTGCCAGCAGCGACGGTTGGAGCAATCAGCCCCAGCATTTT,CASSDGWSNQPQHF
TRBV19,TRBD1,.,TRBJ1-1,TGTGCCAGTAGTATTTCCGGGACAGGGGCGACTGAAGCTTTCTTT,CASSISGTGATEAFF
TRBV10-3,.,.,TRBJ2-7,TGTGCCATCAGACCCTCGACGGGGAGCTCCTACGAGCAGTACTTC,CAIRPSTGSSYEQYF
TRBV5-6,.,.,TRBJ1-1,TGTGCCAGCAGCCAAATTCAGGCGCACACTGAAGCTTTCTTT,CASSQIQAHTEAFF
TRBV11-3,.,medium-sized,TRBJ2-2,TGTGCCAGCAGCTTCCGAACGAACACCGGGGAGCTGTTTTTT,CASSFRTNTGELFF
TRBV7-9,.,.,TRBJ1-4,TGTGCCAGCAGCCCTTGGGACGGCACTAATGAAAAACTGTTTTTT,CASSPWDGTNEKLFF
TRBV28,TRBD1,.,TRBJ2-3,TGTGCCAGCAGACAGGGGGCGGGCACAGATACGCAGTATTTT,CASRQGAGTDTQYF
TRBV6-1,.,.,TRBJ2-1,TGTGCCAGCAGTGGGGGGGGGACAGCCAATGAGCAGTTCTTC,CASSGGGTANEQFF
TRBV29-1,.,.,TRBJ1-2,TGCAGCGTTGAGGGAGGCGCCACCGGCTACACCTTC,CSVEGGATGYTF
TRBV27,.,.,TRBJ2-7,TGTGCCAGCAGCTCTGGGACGTATTACGAGCAGTACTTC,CASSSGTYYEQYF
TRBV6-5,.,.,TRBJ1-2,TGTGCCAGCAGTTTGGGAGTTAACTATGGCTACACCTTC,CASSLGVNYGYTF
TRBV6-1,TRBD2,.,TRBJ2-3,TGTGCCAGCAGTGATTTAGCGGGAGAAGAAGATACGCAGTATTTT,CASSDLAGEEDTQYF